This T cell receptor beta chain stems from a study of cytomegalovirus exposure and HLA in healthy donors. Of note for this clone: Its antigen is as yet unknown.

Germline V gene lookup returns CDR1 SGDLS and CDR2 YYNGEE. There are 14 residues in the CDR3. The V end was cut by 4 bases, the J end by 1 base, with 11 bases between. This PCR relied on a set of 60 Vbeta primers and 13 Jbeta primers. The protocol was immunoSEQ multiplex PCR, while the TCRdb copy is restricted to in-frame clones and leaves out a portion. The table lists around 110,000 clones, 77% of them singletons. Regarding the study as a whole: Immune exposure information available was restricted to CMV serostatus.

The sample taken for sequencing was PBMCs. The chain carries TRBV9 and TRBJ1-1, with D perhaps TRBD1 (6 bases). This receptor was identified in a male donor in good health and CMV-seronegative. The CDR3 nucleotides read TGTGCCAGCAGCCAAACGGACAGGAACACTGAAGCTTTCTTT. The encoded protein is CASSQTDRNTEAFF.